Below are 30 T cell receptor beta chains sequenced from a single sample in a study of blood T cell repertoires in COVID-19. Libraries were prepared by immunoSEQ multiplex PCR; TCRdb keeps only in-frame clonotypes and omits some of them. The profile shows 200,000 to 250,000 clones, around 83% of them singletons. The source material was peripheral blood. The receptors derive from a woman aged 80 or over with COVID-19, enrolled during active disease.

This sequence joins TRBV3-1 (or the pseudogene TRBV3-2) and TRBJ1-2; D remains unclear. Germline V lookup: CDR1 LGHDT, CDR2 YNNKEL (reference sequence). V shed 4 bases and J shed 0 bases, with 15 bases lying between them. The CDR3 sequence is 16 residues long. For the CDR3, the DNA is TGTGCCAGCAGCCCTCACGACGGGATTCCTAACTATGGCTACACCTTC. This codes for CASSPHDGIPNYGYTF.

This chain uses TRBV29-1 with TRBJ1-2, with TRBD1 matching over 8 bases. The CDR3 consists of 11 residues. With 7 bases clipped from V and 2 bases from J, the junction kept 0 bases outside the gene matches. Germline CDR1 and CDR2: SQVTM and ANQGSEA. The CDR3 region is CSGTGNYGYTF. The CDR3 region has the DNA TGCAGCGGGACAGGGAACTATGGCTACACCTTC.

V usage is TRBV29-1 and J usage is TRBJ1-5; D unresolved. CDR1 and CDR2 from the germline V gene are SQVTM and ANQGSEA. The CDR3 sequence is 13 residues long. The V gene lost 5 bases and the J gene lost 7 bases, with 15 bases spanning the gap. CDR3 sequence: CSVSLEGGQPQHF. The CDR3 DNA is TGCAGCGTTTCCCTGGAGGGCGGGCAGCCCCAGCATTTT.

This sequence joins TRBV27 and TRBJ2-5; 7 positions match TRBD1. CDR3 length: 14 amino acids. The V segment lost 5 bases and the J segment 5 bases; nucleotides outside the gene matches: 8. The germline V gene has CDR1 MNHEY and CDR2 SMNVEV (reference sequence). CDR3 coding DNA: TGTGCCAGCAGTCCCCTAGGGGGCCGGGAGACCCAGTACTTC. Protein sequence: CASSPLGGRETQYF.

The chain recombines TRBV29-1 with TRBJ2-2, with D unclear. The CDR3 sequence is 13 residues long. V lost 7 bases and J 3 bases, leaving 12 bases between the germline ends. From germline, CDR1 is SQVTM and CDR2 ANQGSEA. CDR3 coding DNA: TGCAGCGGGCGGCGCTATGACACCGGGGAGCTGTTTTTT. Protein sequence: CSGRRYDTGELFF.

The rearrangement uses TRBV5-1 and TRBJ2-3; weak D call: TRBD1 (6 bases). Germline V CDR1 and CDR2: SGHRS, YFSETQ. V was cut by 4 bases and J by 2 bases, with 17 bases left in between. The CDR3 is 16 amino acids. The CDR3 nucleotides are TGCGCCAGCAGCCTACAGGGAACGTGGAACACAGATACGCAGTATTTT. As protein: CASSLQGTWNTDTQYF.

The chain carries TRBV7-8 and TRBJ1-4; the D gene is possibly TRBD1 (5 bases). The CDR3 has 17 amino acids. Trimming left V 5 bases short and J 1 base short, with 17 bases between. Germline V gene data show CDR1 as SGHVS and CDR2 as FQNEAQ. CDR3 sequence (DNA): TGTGCCAGCAGCCGGTGGGCAGGGACTATAACTAATGAAAAACTGTTTTTT. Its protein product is CASSRWAGTITNEKLFF. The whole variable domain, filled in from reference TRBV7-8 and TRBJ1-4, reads GAGVSQSPRYKVAKRGQDVALRCDPISGHVSLFWYQQALGQGPEFLTYFQNEAQLDKSGLPSDRFFAERPEGSVSTLKIQRTQQEDSAVYLCASSRWAGTITNEKLFFGSGTQLSVL.

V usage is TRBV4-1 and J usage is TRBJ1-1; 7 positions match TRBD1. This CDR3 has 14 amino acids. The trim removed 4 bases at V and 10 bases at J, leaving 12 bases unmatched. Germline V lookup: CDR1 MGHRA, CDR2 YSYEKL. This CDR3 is CASSPRTGSRRAFF. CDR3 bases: TGCGCCAGCAGCCCCCGGACAGGATCTCGCCGAGCTTTCTTT.

This CDR3 is CAWSGGTGYALGKLFF. In nucleotides, the CDR3 is TGTGCCTGGAGTGGAGGGACAGGATATGCATTAGGAAAACTGTTTTTT. The J gene is TRBJ1-4, the V gene TRBV30; 8 bases fit TRBD1. The J segment lost 10 bases and the V segment lost 1 base, leaving 14 bases of the junction unmatched. CDR3 length: 16 residues. Looked up from germline, CDR1 is GTSNPN and CDR2 is SVGIG (reference sequence).

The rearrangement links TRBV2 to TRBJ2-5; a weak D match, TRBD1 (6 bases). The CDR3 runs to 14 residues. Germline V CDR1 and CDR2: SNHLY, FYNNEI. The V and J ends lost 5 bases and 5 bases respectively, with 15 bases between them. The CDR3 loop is CASSQGNSQETQYF. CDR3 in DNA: TGTGCCAGCAGTCAGGGGAACAGTCAGGAGACCCAGTACTTC.

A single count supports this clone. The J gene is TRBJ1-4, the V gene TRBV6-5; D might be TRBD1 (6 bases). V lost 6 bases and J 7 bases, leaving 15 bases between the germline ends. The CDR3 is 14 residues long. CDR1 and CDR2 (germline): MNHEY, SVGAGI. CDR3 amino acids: CASSLQGSSEKLFF. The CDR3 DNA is TGTGCCAGCAGCTTACAGGGTAGCAGTGAAAAACTGTTTTTT.

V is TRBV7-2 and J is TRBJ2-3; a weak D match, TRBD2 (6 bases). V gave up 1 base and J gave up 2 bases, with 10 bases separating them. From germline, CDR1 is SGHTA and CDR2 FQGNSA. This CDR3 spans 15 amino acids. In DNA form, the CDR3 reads TGTGCCAGCAGCTTAGGGGGACTCCTCACAGATACGCAGTATTTT. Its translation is CASSLGGLLTDTQYF.

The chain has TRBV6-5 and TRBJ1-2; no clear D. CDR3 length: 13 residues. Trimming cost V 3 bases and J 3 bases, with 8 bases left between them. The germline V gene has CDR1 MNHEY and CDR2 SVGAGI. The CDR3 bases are TGTGCCAGCAGTTATGACGGGGACTATGGCTACACCTTC. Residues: CASSYDGDYGYTF.

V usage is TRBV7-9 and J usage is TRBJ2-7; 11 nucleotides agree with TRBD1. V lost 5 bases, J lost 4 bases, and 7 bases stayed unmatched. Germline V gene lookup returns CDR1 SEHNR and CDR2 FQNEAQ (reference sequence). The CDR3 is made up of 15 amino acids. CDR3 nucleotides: TGTGCCAGCAGCCTCGGACAGGGGGCGCCTTACGAGCAGTACTTC. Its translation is CASSLGQGAPYEQYF.

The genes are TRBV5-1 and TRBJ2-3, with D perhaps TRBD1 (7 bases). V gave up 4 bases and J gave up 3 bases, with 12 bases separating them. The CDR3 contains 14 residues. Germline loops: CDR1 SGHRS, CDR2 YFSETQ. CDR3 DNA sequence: TGCGCCAGCAGCGAACAGGGGAGGACAGATACGCAGTATTTT. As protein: CASSEQGRTDTQYF.

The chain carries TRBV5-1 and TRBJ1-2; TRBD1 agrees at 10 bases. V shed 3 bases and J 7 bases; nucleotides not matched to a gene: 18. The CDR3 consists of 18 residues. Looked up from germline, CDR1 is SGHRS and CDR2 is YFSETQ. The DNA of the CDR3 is TGCGCCAGCAGCTCGTATGGCCCTGAGACAGGGGGCTTCGGTGGCTACACCTTC. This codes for CASSSYGPETGGFGGYTF.

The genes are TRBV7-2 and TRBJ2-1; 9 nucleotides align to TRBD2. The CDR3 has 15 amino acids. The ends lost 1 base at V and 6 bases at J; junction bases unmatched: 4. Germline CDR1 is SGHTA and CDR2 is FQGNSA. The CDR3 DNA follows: TGTGCCAGCAGCTTAGTGGGACTAGCATCCAATGAGCAGTTCTTC. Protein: CASSLVGLASNEQFF.

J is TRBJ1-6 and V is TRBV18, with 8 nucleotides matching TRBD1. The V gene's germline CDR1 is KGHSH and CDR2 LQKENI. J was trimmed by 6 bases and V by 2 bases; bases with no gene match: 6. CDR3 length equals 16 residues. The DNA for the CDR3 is TGTGCCAGCTCACCATCCGGGACAGGCACTAATTCACCCCTCCACTTT. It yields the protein CASSPSGTGTNSPLHF.

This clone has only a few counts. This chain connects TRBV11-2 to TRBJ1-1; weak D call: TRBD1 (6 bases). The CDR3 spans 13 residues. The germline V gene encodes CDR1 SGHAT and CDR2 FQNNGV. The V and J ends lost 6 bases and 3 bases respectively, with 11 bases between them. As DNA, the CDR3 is TGTGCCAGCAGGAGAGGACAGTACACTGAAGCTTTCTTT. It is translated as CASRRGQYTEAFF.

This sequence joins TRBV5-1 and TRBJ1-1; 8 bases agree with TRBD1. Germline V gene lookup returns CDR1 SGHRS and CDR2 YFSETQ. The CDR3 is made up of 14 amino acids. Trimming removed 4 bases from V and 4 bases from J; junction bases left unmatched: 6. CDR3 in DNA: TGCGCCAGCAGCCGTGGACAGGGCAGCACTGAAGCTTTCTTT. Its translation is CASSRGQGSTEAFF.

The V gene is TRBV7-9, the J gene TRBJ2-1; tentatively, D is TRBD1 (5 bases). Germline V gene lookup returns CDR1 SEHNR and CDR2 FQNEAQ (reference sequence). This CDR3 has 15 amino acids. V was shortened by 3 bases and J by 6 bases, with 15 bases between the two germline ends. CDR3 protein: CASSLGSRGFNEQFF. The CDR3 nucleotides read TGTGCCAGCAGCTTGGGTAGTAGGGGATTCAATGAGCAGTTCTTC.

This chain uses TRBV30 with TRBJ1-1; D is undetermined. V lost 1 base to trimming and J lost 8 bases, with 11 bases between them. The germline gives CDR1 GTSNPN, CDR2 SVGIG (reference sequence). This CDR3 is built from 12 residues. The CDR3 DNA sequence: TGTGCCTGGAGTGGGTCGGGATTCGAAGCTTTCTTT. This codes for CAWSGSGFEAFF.

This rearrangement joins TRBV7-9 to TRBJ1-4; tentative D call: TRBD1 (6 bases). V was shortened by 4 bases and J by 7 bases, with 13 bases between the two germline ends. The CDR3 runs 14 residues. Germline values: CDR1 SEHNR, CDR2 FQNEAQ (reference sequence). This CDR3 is CASSSREGGEKLFF. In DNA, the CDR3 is TGTGCCAGCAGCTCTAGGGAGGGGGGTGAAAAACTGTTTTTT.

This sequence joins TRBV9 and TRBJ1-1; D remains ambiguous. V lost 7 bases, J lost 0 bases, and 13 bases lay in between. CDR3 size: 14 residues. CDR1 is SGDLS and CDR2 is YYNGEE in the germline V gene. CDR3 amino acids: CASGLGQMNTEAFF. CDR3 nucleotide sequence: TGTGCCAGCGGCTTAGGGCAGATGAACACTGAAGCTTTCTTT.

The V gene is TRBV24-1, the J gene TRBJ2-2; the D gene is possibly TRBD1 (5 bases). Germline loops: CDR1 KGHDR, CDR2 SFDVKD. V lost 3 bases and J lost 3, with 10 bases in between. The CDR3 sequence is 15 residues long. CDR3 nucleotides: TGTGCCACCAGTGATCGGACATCTGACACCGGGGAGCTGTTTTTT. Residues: CATSDRTSDTGELFF.

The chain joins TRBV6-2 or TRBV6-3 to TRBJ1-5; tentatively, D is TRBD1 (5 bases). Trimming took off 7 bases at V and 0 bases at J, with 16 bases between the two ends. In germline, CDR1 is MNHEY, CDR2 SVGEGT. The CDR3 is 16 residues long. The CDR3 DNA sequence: TGTGCCAGCACCCCCGGGCGGGGGGATAGCAATCAGCCCCAGCATTTT. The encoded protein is CASTPGRGDSNQPQHF.

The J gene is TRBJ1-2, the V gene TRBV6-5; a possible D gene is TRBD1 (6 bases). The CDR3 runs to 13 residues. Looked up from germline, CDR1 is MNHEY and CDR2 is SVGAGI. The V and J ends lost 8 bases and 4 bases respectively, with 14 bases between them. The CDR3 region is CASYRELSYGYTF. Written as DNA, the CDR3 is TGTGCCAGCTACAGGGAACTATCCTATGGCTACACCTTC.

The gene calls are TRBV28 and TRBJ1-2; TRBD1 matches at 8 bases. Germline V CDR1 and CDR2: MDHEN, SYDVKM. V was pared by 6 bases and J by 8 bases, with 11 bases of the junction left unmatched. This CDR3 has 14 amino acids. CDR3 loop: CASRTDRVRGGYTF. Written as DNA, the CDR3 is TGTGCCAGCAGAACGGACAGGGTCAGAGGGGGCTACACCTTC.

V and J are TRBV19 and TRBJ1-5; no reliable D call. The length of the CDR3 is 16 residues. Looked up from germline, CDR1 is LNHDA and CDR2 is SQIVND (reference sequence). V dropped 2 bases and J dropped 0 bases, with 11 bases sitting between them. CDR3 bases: TGTGCCAGTAGTATAAAGCAACAGTTTAGCAATCAGCCCCAGCATTTT. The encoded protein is CASSIKQQFSNQPQHF. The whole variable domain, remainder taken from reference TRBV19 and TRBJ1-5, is DGGITQSPKYLFRKEGQNVTLSCEQNLNHDAMYWYRQDPGQGLRLIYYSQIVNDFQKGDIAEGYSVSREKKESFPLTVTSAQKNPTAFYLCASSIKQQFSNQPQHFGDGTRLSIL.

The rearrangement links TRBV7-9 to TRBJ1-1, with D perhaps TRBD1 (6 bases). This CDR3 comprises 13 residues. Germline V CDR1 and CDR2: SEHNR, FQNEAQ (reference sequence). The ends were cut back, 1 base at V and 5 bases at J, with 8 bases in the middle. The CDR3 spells CASSLGGQTEAFF. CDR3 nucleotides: TGTGCCAGCAGCTTAGGAGGACAGACTGAAGCTTTCTTT.